A selection of T cell receptor beta chains follows, all from one sample in a study of identical twins' blood T cells. TCRdb fed the 5' RACE reads into MiXCR, producing one record per CDR3 protein. The table has around 380,000 distinct CDR3 sequences, 25% to 35% seen once. Input material: PBMCs. These receptors all stem from a woman aged 18 to 55 in good health. The CDR3 runs from the conserved cysteine through the conserved F or W. A D gene is named only where the DNA matches it firmly. Rows give clone size only sometimes, using once, few, many, or a class for an expanded clone.

DNA: TGTGCCAGCAGATACCGAAGGCCGGGAAACACCATATATTTT
CDR3: CASRYRRPGNTIYF
D: .
size: .
J: TRBJ1-3
V: TRBV6-4

DNA: TGCGCCAGCAGCCAAGATGGGATGGGGTTTGCTGAAGCTTTCTTT
CDR3: CASSQDGMGFAEAFF
D: .
size: .
J: TRBJ1-1
V: TRBV4-3

DNA: TGTGCCAGCAGCCCTGGGACAGGGGACACTGAAGCTTTCTTT
CDR3: CASSPGTGDTEAFF
D: TRBD1
size: .
J: TRBJ1-1
V: TRBV18

DNA: TGTGCCAGCATGGACACTGAAGCTTTCTTT
CDR3: CASMDTEAFF
D: .
size: few
J: TRBJ1-1
V: TRBV6-1

DNA: TGTGCCAGTAGTATCTCCCGTAGTGAGCAGTTCTTC
CDR3: CASSISRSEQFF
D: .
size: .
J: TRBJ2-1
V: TRBV19

DNA: TGTGCCACCAGCAGCACATTAGGTGAAAAACTGTTTTTT
CDR3: CATSSTLGEKLFF
D: .
size: .
J: TRBJ1-4
V: TRBV15

DNA: TGTGCCACCAAGGCGGGGTTGAACACTGAAGCTTTCTTT
CDR3: CATKAGLNTEAFF
D: .
size: .
J: TRBJ1-1
V: TRBV7-3

DNA: TGTGCCATCAGGTCCCGACAGGGAGGGACGGCTGAAGCTTTCTTT
CDR3: CAIRSRQGGTAEAFF
D: TRBD1
size: .
J: TRBJ1-1
V: TRBV10-3

DNA: TGCGCCAGCAGCTTTCCGGGACAGGGTTCCGGGGAGCTGTTTTTT
CDR3: CASSFPGQGSGELFF
D: TRBD1
size: .
J: TRBJ2-2
V: TRBV5-1

DNA: TGCAGTGCCCAATCGGGACTAGATTACAATGAGCAGTTCTTC
CDR3: CSAQSGLDYNEQFF
D: TRBD2
size: .
J: TRBJ2-1
V: TRBV20-1

DNA: TGTGCCATCAGTGTCGGCAGGGGAACTGGTGAAGCTTTCTTT
CDR3: CAISVGRGTGEAFF
D: .
size: few
J: TRBJ1-1
V: TRBV10-3

DNA: TGTGCCAGCTCAGACGGGAGACTCTCTGGAAACACCATATATTTT
CDR3: CASSDGRLSGNTIYF
D: .
size: .
J: TRBJ1-3
V: TRBV18

DNA: TGCGCCAGCAGCTTGATGGGGAGTACTAGCACAGATACGCAGTATTTT
CDR3: CASSLMGSTSTDTQYF
D: .
size: few
J: TRBJ2-3
V: TRBV5-1

DNA: TGCGCCAGCCGACCTGACGGGCAAAGCACAGATACGCAGTATTTT
CDR3: CASRPDGQSTDTQYF
D: .
size: .
J: TRBJ2-3
V: TRBV5-1

DNA: TGCAGCGTTGCGAGGGATAATGAAAAACTGTTTTTT
CDR3: CSVARDNEKLFF
D: .
size: few
J: TRBJ1-4
V: TRBV29-1

DNA: TGTGCCAGCAGCCCCTCTGAGGGGAATCGCTATGGCTACACCTTC
CDR3: CASSPSEGNRYGYTF
D: .
size: few
J: TRBJ1-2
V: TRBV9

DNA: TGTGCCAGTAGTATCTCATCCCCCTACAATGAGCAGTTCTTC
CDR3: CASSISSPYNEQFF
D: .
size: .
J: TRBJ2-1
V: TRBV19